This T cell receptor (beta chain) was recorded in a study of early T cells in non-severe SARS-CoV-2 infection. This CDR3 contains 15 residues. V trimming: 1 base; J trimming: 4 bases; junction bases outside the gene matches: 6. Per the germline V gene, CDR1 is SGHAT and CDR2 is FQNNGV. This clonotype appeared a few times. Separate cDNA molecules each had unique molecular identifiers attached to them. One entry per CDR3 protein results from TCRdb running MiXCR on the 5' RACE reads. Of about 42,000 distinct CDR3 sequences in the sample, less than 8.5% were seen once. The sample taken for sequencing was whole blood. The receptor was derived from an adult who was a healthcare worker with PCR-confirmed SARS-CoV-2 infection or an uninfected control (not recorded which). The V gene is TRBV11-2, the J gene TRBJ2-7; TRBD2 agrees at 8 bases. The CDR3 region is CASSLGTSPQYEQYF. The DNA for the CDR3 is TGTGCCAGCAGCTTAGGGACTAGCCCCCAGTACGAGCAGTACTTC.